This T cell receptor beta chain appears in the sequencing data of a study of T cell responses to AZD1222 COVID-19 vaccine. Turning to the study itself: Second doses were pooled across both intervals (about 4 or about 12 weeks). Study-wide points: Spike-spanning, vaccine-associated CD4 TCRs were dominant at 160-218 and 743-854. A mostly white British donor set with more females was recruited, and clonal diversity was possibly underestimated.

Using immunoSEQ multiplex PCR, the repertoire was profiled, and TCRdb retains in-frame clones only, with some absent. The sample records about 140,000 clones, approximately 85% being singletons. The ends were cut back, 7 bases at V and 0 bases at J, with 26 bases in the middle. This CDR3 is built from 19 residues. Germline assignment: CDR1 MDHEN and CDR2 SYDVKM. With regard to this clone: Its antigen remains unidentified.

This TCR was recovered from an adult in good health. Here the sequenced sample was peripheral blood, taken on day 0 of AZD1222 vaccination. This chain links TRBV28 with TRBJ2-3; possibly TRBD1 or TRBD2 for D (5 bases each). The CDR3 coding sequence is TGTGCCAGCAACCCGACACTATCGGGGCCTACTGCCAGCACAGATACGCAGTATTTT. Its translation: CASNPTLSGPTASTDTQYF.